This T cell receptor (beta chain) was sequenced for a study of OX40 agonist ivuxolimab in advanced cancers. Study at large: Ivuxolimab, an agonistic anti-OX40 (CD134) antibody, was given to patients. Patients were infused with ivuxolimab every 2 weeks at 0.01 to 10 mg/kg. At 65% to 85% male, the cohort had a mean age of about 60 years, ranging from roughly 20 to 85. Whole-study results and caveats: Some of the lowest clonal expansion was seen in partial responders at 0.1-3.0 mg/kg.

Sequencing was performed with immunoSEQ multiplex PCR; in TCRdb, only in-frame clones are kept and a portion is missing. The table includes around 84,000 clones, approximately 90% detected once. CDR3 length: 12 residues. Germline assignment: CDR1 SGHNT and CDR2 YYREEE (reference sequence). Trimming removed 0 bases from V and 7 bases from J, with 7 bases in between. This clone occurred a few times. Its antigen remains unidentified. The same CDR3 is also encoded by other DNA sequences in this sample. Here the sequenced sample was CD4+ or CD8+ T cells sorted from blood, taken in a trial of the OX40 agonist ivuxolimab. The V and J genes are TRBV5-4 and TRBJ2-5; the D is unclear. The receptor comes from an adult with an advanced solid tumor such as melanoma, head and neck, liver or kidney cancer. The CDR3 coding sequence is TGTGCCAGCAGCTTGGGGGGTCGGACCCAGTACTTC. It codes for CASSLGGRTQYF.